These T cell receptor beta chains were read from a single sample in a study of response to subunit inactivated influenza vaccine. TCRdb fed the RT-PCR reads into MiXCR, producing one record per CDR3 protein. The sample yields hundreds of thousands of distinct CDR3 sequences, 7.5% to 8.5% seen once. The sample was PBMCs from blood, taken about 23 months after vaccination. The receptors come from a man aged 45 to 75 who received an inactivated influenza vaccine. CDR3s leave out the opening cysteine and the closing phenylalanine or tryptophan. Not all rows give a size; the values are once, few, many and, for expanded clones, a class.

j_call: TRBJ2-5
v_call: TRBV11-2
clone_size: NA
cdr3_aa: ASSPSGTSWRETQY

j_call: TRBJ2-1
v_call: TRBV20-1
clone_size: few
cdr3_aa: SARERAGFREQF

j_call: TRBJ1-5
v_call: TRBV4-2
clone_size: many
cdr3_aa: ASSQEAGYGKQPQH

j_call: TRBJ2-7
v_call: TRBV5-4
clone_size: NA
cdr3_aa: ASRKAPGTATDEQY

j_call: TRBJ2-3
v_call: TRBV6-4
clone_size: many
cdr3_aa: ASSRTGTTDTQY

j_call: TRBJ2-7
v_call: TRBV12-3/TRBV12-4
clone_size: NA
cdr3_aa: ASSAEGALNEQY

j_call: TRBJ1-5
v_call: TRBV7-2
clone_size: NA
cdr3_aa: ASSPNQGWTGNQPQH

j_call: TRBJ2-3
v_call: TRBV20-1
clone_size: NA
cdr3_aa: SARDPQGASSPDTQY

j_call: TRBJ2-3
v_call: TRBV28
clone_size: NA
cdr3_aa: ASTPDGDDTQY

j_call: TRBJ2-7
v_call: TRBV20-1
clone_size: few
cdr3_aa: SARDSKGLAEGYEQY

j_call: TRBJ2-7
v_call: TRBV12-2
clone_size: once
cdr3_aa: ASRLAQVYEQY

j_call: TRBJ1-2
v_call: TRBV20-1
clone_size: NA
cdr3_aa: SARSTTQGGVYGYT

j_call: TRBJ1-5
v_call: TRBV12-3/TRBV12-4
clone_size: few
cdr3_aa: ASREGMEQPQH

j_call: TRBJ2-5
v_call: TRBV4-1
clone_size: NA
cdr3_aa: ASSQVLGGETQY

j_call: TRBJ2-1
v_call: TRBV4-2
clone_size: many
cdr3_aa: ASSQESREGNEQF

j_call: TRBJ2-2
v_call: TRBV29-1
clone_size: many
cdr3_aa: SVTGTSSTGELF

j_call: TRBJ2-3
v_call: TRBV20-1
clone_size: many
cdr3_aa: SASAASGGPWDTQY

j_call: TRBJ2-1
v_call: TRBV5-6
clone_size: many
cdr3_aa: ASSSLTSLYEQF

j_call: TRBJ2-3
v_call: TRBV7-2
clone_size: NA
cdr3_aa: ASSLTEPHSSPQY

j_call: TRBJ1-1
v_call: TRBV18
clone_size: NA
cdr3_aa: ASSSQGLSNTEAF

j_call: TRBJ2-3
v_call: TRBV6-1
clone_size: few
cdr3_aa: ALAAVHGTDTQY

j_call: TRBJ2-7
v_call: TRBV4-3
clone_size: NA
cdr3_aa: ASSQALPGGFTKQY

j_call: TRBJ2-2
v_call: TRBV10-3
clone_size: NA
cdr3_aa: AISATSGGPGELF

j_call: TRBJ1-4
v_call: TRBV19
clone_size: NA
cdr3_aa: ASMAGATNEKLF

j_call: TRBJ2-7
v_call: TRBV11-2
clone_size: few
cdr3_aa: ASSHSSSYEQY

j_call: TRBJ2-3
v_call: TRBV20-1
clone_size: NA
cdr3_aa: SARVRSGAADTQY

j_call: TRBJ2-7
v_call: TRBV3-1
clone_size: many
cdr3_aa: ASSPRQGTDEQY

j_call: TRBJ1-6
v_call: TRBV20-1
clone_size: many
cdr3_aa: SARSGRANSPLH

j_call: TRBJ2-4
v_call: TRBV11-3
clone_size: many
cdr3_aa: ASSRATGQGQNIQY

j_call: TRBJ2-7
v_call: TRBV5-1
clone_size: many
cdr3_aa: ASSPRLAGGSYEQY

j_call: TRBJ2-1
v_call: TRBV29-1
clone_size: few
cdr3_aa: SVETGGREQF

j_call: TRBJ1-1
v_call: TRBV12-3/TRBV12-4
clone_size: NA
cdr3_aa: ASSEQGRDTEAF

j_call: TRBJ2-5
v_call: TRBV6-2/TRBV6-3
clone_size: few
cdr3_aa: ASSILASATQY

j_call: TRBJ1-1
v_call: TRBV20-1
clone_size: few
cdr3_aa: SARWGGKNTEAF

j_call: TRBJ2-5
v_call: TRBV6-5
clone_size: few
cdr3_aa: ASSYNAMRGQETQY

j_call: TRBJ2-1
v_call: TRBV12-3/TRBV12-4
clone_size: few
cdr3_aa: ASSLIGTAVNEQF

j_call: TRBJ2-2
v_call: TRBV3-1
clone_size: few
cdr3_aa: ASSQGTSGRAGELF

j_call: TRBJ2-7
v_call: TRBV6-2/TRBV6-3
clone_size: few
cdr3_aa: ASSYSFRSGYEQY

j_call: TRBJ2-1
v_call: TRBV4-2
clone_size: NA
cdr3_aa: ASSQVFDRLYNEQF

j_call: TRBJ1-1
v_call: TRBV5-1
clone_size: many
cdr3_aa: ASSLGQVGNTEAF

j_call: TRBJ1-1
v_call: TRBV29-1
clone_size: many
cdr3_aa: SVGLTRGSEAF

j_call: TRBJ1-1
v_call: TRBV19
clone_size: few
cdr3_aa: ASRFNTEAF

j_call: TRBJ1-1
v_call: TRBV5-1
clone_size: few
cdr3_aa: ASSLSPTMGTEAF

j_call: TRBJ1-4
v_call: TRBV12-3/TRBV12-4
clone_size: NA
cdr3_aa: ASSLYLGGVYEKLF

j_call: TRBJ2-1
v_call: TRBV9
clone_size: few
cdr3_aa: ASSVGSGTSTEQF

j_call: TRBJ2-7
v_call: TRBV7-2
clone_size: few
cdr3_aa: ASSSQSFGEQY

j_call: TRBJ2-1
v_call: TRBV6-1
clone_size: many
cdr3_aa: ASKEGQGAVNEQF

j_call: TRBJ2-7
v_call: TRBV20-1
clone_size: few
cdr3_aa: SAPAPSGTYEQY

j_call: TRBJ1-6
v_call: TRBV12-3/TRBV12-4
clone_size: few
cdr3_aa: ASSERRNSPLH

j_call: TRBJ1-4
v_call: TRBV4-2
clone_size: many
cdr3_aa: ASSQEGRAGEKLF

j_call: TRBJ1-2
v_call: TRBV5-1
clone_size: few
cdr3_aa: ASSHRDGYGYT

j_call: TRBJ1-6
v_call: TRBV3-1
clone_size: many
cdr3_aa: ASSHPAGLDSPLH